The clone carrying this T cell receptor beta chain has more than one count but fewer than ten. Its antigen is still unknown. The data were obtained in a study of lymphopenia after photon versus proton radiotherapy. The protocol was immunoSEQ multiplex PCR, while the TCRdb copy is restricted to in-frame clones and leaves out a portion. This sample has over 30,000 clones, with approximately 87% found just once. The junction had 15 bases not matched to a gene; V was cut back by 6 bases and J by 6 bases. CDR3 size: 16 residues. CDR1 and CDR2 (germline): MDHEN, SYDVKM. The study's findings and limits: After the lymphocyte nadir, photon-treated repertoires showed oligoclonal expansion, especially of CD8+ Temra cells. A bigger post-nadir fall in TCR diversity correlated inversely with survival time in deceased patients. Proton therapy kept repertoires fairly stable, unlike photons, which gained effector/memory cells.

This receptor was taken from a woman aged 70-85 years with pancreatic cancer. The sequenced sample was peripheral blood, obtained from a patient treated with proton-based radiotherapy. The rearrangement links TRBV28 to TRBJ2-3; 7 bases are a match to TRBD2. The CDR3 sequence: CASRGWSGMAIDTQYF. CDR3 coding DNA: TGTGCCAGCAGAGGTTGGAGCGGGATGGCTATTGATACGCAGTATTTT. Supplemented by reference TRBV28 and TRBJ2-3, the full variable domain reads DVKVTQSSRYLVKRTGEKVFLECVQDMDHENMFWYRQDPGLGLRLIYFSYDVKMKEKGDIPEGYSVSREKKERFSLILESASTNQTSMYLCASRGWSGMAIDTQYFGPGTRLTVL.